This T cell receptor (beta chain) was observed in a study of technical replicates of blood from several donors. The data were produced by immunoSEQ multiplex PCR, yet TCRdb's version contains in-frame clones alone and is incomplete. The repertoire consists of around 79,000 clones, with roughly 90% occurring once and the leading ten covering 0.2% to 0.25%. This TCR was recovered from a human donor in good health. Sequencing used T cells isolated from PBMCs.

The CDR3 here is CASSLGRVSWEGSSNEQFF. CDR3 nucleotides: TGCGCCAGCAGCTTGGGCCGGGTTAGCTGGGAGGGCTCTAGCAATGAGCAGTTCTTC. The chain combines TRBV5-1 with TRBJ2-1, with TRBD2 matching over 7 bases. The CDR3 has 19 residues. V was clipped by 0 bases and J by 6 bases; unmatched bases: 18. Germline V CDR1 and CDR2: SGHRS, YFSETQ.